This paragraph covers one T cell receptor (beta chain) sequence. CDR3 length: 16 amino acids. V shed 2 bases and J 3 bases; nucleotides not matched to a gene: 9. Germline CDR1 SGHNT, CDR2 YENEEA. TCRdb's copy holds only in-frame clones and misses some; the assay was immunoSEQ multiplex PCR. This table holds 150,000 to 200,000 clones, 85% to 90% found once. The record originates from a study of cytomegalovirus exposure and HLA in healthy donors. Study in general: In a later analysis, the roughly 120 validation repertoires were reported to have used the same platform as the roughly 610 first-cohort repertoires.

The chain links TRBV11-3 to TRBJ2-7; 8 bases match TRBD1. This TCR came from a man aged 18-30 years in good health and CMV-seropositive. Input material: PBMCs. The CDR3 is CASSLRFDRGGYEQYF. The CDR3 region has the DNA TGTGCCAGCAGCTTACGATTCGACAGGGGAGGCTACGAGCAGTACTTC.